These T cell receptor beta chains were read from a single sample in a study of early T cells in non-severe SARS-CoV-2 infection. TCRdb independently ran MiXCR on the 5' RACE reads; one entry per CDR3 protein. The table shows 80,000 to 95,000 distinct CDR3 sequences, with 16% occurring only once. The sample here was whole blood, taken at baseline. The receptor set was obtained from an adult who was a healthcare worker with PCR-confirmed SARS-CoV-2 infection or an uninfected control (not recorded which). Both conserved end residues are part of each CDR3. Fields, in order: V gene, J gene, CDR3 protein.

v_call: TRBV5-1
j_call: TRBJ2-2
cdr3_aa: CASRPGSAQTGELFF

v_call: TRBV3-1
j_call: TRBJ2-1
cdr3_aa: CASSLWMSSYNEQFF

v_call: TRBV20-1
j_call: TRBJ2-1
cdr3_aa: CSASEGNAASSYNEQFF

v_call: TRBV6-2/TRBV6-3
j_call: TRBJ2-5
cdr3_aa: CASSSLSTGIQETQYF

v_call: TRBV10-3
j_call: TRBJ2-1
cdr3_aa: CAATGSSYNEQFF

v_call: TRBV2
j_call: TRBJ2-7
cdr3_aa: CASSALPGPGRWEQYF

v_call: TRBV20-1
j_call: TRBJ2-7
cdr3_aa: CSATDWPQSYEQYF

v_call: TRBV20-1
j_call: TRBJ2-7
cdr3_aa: CSARATRGEQYF

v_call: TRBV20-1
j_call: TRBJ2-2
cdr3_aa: CSADRLAENTGELFF

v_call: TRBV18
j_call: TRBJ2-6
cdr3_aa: CASSPRGARSGANVLTF

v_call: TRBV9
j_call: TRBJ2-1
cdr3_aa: CASSVDGGNEQFF

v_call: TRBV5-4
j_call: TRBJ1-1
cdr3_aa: CASSLEGMNTEAFF

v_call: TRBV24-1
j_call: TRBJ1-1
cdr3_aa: CATSEEGYTEAFF

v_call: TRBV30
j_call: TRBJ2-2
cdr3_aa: CAWTRLAETGELFF

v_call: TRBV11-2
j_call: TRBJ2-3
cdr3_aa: CASSLNNQRATDTQYF

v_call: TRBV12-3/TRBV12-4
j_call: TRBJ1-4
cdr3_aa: CASSLQGEGTNEKLFF

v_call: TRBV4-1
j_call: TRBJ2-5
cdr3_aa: CASSQGLAGQETQYF

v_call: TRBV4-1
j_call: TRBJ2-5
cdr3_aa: CASSQAGGSETQYF

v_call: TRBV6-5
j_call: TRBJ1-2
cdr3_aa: CASTRHPAYGYTF

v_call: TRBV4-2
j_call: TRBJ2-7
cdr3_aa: CASSPSEGLYEQYF

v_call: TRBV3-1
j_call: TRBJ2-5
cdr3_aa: CASSQDYYQETQYF

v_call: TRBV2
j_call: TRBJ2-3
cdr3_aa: CASKTGQGSDTQYF

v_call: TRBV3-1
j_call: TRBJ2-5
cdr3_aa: CASSQDGRGRGETQYF

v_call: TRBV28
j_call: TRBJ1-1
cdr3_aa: CASSSLLPRNTEAFF

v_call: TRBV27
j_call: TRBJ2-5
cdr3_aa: CASSRRYRDRGETQYF

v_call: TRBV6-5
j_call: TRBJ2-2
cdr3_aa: CASSYSIAGGPTGELFF

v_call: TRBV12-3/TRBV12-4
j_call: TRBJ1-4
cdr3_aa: CASSLMSSNEKLFF

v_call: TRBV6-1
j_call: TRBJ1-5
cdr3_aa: CASSEPGARPQHF

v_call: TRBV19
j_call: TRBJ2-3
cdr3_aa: CASSIGTSPDTQYF

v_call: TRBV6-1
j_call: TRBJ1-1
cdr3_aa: CASRLTAEITEAFF

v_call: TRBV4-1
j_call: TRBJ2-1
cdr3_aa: CASSQKSSGSNEQFF

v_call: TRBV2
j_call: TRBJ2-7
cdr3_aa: CASSEGVGNEQYF

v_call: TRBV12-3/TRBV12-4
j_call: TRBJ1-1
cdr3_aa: CASSFAGDTEAFF

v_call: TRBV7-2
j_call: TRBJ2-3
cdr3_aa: CASSLPAGPQGDTQYF

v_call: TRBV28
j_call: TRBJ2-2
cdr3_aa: CASSWRGTATGELFF

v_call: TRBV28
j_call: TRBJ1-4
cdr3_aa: CASRKYKLDNEKLFF

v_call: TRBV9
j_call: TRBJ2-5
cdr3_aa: CASSGTGTSGETQYF

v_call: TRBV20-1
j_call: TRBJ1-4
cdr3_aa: CSAGTATNEKLFF

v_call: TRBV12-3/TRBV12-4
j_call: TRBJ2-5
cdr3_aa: CASRARPQETQYF

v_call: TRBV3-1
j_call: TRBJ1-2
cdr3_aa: CASSDVTGGYGYTF

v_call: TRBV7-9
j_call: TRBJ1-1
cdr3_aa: CASSPGQGILNTEAFF

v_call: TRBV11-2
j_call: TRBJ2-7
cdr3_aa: CASSLDLGGYEQYF

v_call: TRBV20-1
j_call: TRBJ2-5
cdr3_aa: CSSGRGQETQYF

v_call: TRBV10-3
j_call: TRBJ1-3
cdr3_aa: CALSDGLRIYF

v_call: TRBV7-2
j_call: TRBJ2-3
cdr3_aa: CVSSFTSGRSDTQYF

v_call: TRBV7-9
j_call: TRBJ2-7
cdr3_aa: CASGRGRYEQYF

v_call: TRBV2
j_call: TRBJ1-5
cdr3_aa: CASEDGNQPQHF

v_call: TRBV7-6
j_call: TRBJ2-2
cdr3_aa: CASSLGRDTSGPNTGELFF

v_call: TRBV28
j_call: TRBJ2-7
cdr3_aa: CASSSLAGAEQYF

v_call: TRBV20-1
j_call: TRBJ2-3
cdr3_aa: CSATRAGAPDTQYF

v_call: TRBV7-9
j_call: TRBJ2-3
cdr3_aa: CASTSVVTTTDTQYF

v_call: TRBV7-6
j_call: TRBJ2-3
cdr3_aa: CASSLRASSLTDTQYF

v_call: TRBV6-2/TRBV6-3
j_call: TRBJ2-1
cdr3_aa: CASSYRRIAGASYNEQFF

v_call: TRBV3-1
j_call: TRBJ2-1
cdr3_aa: CASSQAPLLAGEGNEQFF

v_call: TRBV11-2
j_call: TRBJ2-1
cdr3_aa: CASSLSAHNEQFF